Below, 26 T cell receptor beta chains from the same sample are listed, as sequenced in a study of blood T cell repertoires in COVID-19. The method was immunoSEQ multiplex PCR; TCRdb's version includes in-frame clones alone and lacks a portion of them. This table holds 77,000 or so clones, around 83% found once. The specimen sequenced was peripheral blood. All receptors come from a woman in her sixties or seventies with acute or convalescent COVID-19.

This clone was seen just once. The J gene is TRBJ2-1, the V gene TRBV12-2; the table's D call of TRBD1 was not tested on the DNA. TRBV12-2 is flagged as a pseudogene. The CDR3 is made up of 14 amino acids. As DNA, the CDR3 is TGTGCAAGTCGAAACAGGGGTGCCTACAATGAGCAGTTCTTC. Its translation: CASRNRGAYNEQFF.

In this sample, this clone turned up a few times. The chain links TRBV6-2 or TRBV6-3 to TRBJ1-1, with D uncertain. The ends were cut back, 3 bases at V and 1 base at J, with 9 bases in the middle. In germline, CDR1 is MNHEY, CDR2 SVGEGT. This CDR3 comprises 14 residues. CDR3: CASSYAGANTEAFF. The CDR3 DNA reads TGTGCCAGCAGTTATGCGGGAGCGAACACTGAAGCTTTCTTT.

The V gene is TRBV5-1, the J gene TRBJ2-6; TRBD1 agrees at 7 bases. Per germline, CDR1 SGHRS and CDR2 YFSETQ. This CDR3 has 16 amino acids. J was trimmed by 0 bases and V by 2 bases; bases with no gene match: 2. The CDR3 region is CASSLQGYSGANVLTF. CDR3 DNA: TGCGCCAGCAGCTTACAGGGGTACTCTGGGGCCAACGTCCTGACTTTC.

The rearrangement links TRBV9 to TRBJ2-3; D may be TRBD2 (6 bases). The length of the CDR3 is 14 residues. V was pared by 0 bases and J by 7 bases, with 12 bases between. Germline V lookup: CDR1 SGDLS, CDR2 YYNGEE. CDR3 sequence: CASSVGLGSHTQYF. The CDR3 coding sequence is TGTGCCAGCAGCGTAGGACTAGGGTCACATACGCAGTATTTT.

V gene TRBV6-4 combines with J gene TRBJ2-7; 14 bases align to TRBD2. Germline CDR1 is MRHNA and CDR2 is SNTAGT. The CDR3 extends over 15 amino acids. V lost 6 bases to trimming and J lost 7 bases; unmatched junction nucleotides: 8. The CDR3 DNA follows: TGTGCCAGCAGCAGGGGACTAGCGGGGGAGTATGAGCAGTACTTC. Translated: CASSRGLAGEYEQYF.

The J gene is TRBJ1-1, the V gene TRBV6-1; no reliable D call. Trimming pared 2 bases from V and 6 bases from J, leaving 7 bases between. CDR1 is MNHNS, CDR2 SASEGT, per germline. This CDR3 comprises 12 residues. For the CDR3, the DNA is TGTGCCAGCAGTGAATCTCGTGCTGAAGCTTTCTTT. Protein sequence: CASSESRAEAFF.

The chain has TRBV3-1 (or the pseudogene TRBV3-2) and TRBJ1-4; a possible D gene is TRBD1 (5 bases). The length of the CDR3 is 13 residues. The germline V gene has CDR1 LGHDT and CDR2 YNNKEL (reference sequence). V was trimmed by 3 bases and J by 8 bases, leaving 10 bases between them. The CDR3 protein is CASSHRTPEKLFF. The CDR3 coding sequence is TGTGCCAGCAGCCACCGGACACCAGAAAAACTGTTTTTT.

The chain joins TRBV9 to TRBJ1-1; TRBD1 matches at 8 bases. This CDR3 contains 14 residues. The germline V gene has CDR1 SGDLS and CDR2 YYNGEE. The junction had 7 bases not matched to a gene; V was cut back by 4 bases and J by 5 bases. The CDR3 sequence is CASSPGGSRTEAFF. CDR3 nucleotide sequence: TGTGCCAGCAGCCCAGGGGGCAGTCGTACTGAAGCTTTCTTT.

This clone was observed a single time. The rearrangement links TRBV4-1 to TRBJ1-1, with unresolved D. Germline lookup yields CDR1 MGHRA and CDR2 YSYEKL. V lost 0 bases and J 7 bases, leaving 15 bases between the germline ends. This CDR3 has 15 residues. The CDR3 DNA reads as TGCGCCAGCAGCCAAGAGGGAGGTAGGTCAGGTGAAGCTTTCTTT. It yields the protein CASSQEGGRSGEAFF.

The V call is TRBV9, the J call TRBJ2-7; a possible D gene is TRBD2 (7 bases). V was cut by 0 bases and J by 5 bases, with 15 bases left in between. The CDR3 is made up of 15 amino acids. In germline, CDR1 is SGDLS, CDR2 YYNGEE. The CDR3 loop reads CASSVEEGGPNEQYF. CDR3 coding DNA: TGTGCCAGCAGCGTAGAGGAGGGGGGGCCAAACGAGCAGTACTTC.

This clone has only a few counts. CDR3 DNA sequence: TGTGCCATCAGTGCCTACCGGGACAGGGGGCATAGAGCGGTAGCTTTCTTT. It yields the protein CAISAYRDRGHRAVAFF. The chain joins TRBV10-3 to TRBJ1-1; TRBD1 agrees at 12 bases. Germline V gene data show CDR1 as ENHRY and CDR2 as SYGVKD. The CDR3 consists of 17 residues. V trimming: 4 bases; J trimming: 10 bases; junction bases outside the gene matches: 16.

The chain links TRBV7-9 to TRBJ2-1, with TRBD2 matching over 12 bases. In germline, CDR1 is SEHNR, CDR2 FQNEAQ (reference sequence). The CDR3 is 16 residues long. J gave up 8 bases and V 5 bases, and 10 bases lay outside the gene matches. The CDR3 is CASSPALAGGQDEQFF. The CDR3 coding sequence is TGTGCCAGCAGCCCAGCGCTAGCGGGGGGGCAGGATGAGCAGTTCTTC.

The gene calls are TRBV18 and TRBJ2-4, with D perhaps matching TRBD1 (5 bases). The germline V gene has CDR1 KGHSH and CDR2 LQKENI. The V and J ends lost 3 bases and 7 bases respectively, with 10 bases between them. CDR3 length: 13 amino acids. The CDR3 sequence: CASSPGSGNIQYF. DNA for the CDR3: TGTGCCAGCTCACCCGGATCAGGGAACATTCAGTACTTC.

The chain is built from TRBV11-2 and TRBJ1-1; D not resolved. The germline V gene has CDR1 SGHAT and CDR2 FQNNGV. The CDR3 has 13 amino acids. The germline V and J ends were trimmed by 5 bases and 6 bases, with 13 bases remaining between them. CDR3 nucleotide sequence: TGTGCCAGCAGCCCACAAGGAGGGTCTGAAGCTTTCTTT. Protein: CASSPQGGSEAFF.

V usage is TRBV5-1 and J usage is TRBJ2-6, with a possible D match to TRBD1 (5 bases). This CDR3 contains 13 residues. The germline V gene has CDR1 SGHRS and CDR2 YFSETQ. V was cut by 8 bases and J by 6 bases, with 12 bases left in between. The CDR3 spells CASKTEEANVLTF. CDR3 DNA: TGCGCCAGTAAGACAGAAGAGGCCAACGTCCTGACTTTC.

This chain uses TRBV30 with TRBJ1-1; 7 nucleotides align to TRBD1. The germline CDR1 and CDR2 sequences are GTSNPN and SVGIG (reference sequence). The V segment lost 3 bases and the J segment 5 bases; nucleotides outside the gene matches: 3. The CDR3 extends over 12 amino acids. CDR3 residues: CAWRGTETEAFF. The CDR3 DNA is TGTGCCTGGAGGGGGACAGAGACTGAAGCTTTCTTT.

V is TRBV5-1 and J is TRBJ2-3; D might be TRBD1 (5 bases). Germline CDR1 SGHRS, CDR2 YFSETQ. This CDR3 contains 14 residues. With 4 bases removed from V and 2 bases from J, the gap between germline ends came to 11 bases. CDR3 DNA: TGCGCCAGCAGCCAGATGGGGCCCACAGATACGCAGTATTTT. Protein: CASSQMGPTDTQYF.

CDR3 nucleotide sequence: TGTGCCTGGAGCCGGGAAGAGGGGGACTATGGCTACACCTTC. Protein sequence: CAWSREEGDYGYTF. The rearrangement uses TRBV30 and TRBJ1-2, with D possibly matching TRBD1 (6 bases). The germline V gene has CDR1 GTSNPN and CDR2 SVGIG (reference sequence). Trimming cost V 3 bases and J 3 bases, with 14 bases left between them. CDR3 size: 14 residues. Looking up the rest from reference TRBV30 and TRBJ1-2 gives the full variable domain: SQTIHQWPATLVQPVGSPLSLECTVEGTSNPNLYWYRQAAGRGLQLLFYSVGIGQISSEVPQNLSASRPQDRQFILSSKKLLLSDSGFYLCAWSREEGDYGYTFGSGTRLTVV.

V usage is TRBV6-5 and J usage is TRBJ2-3; D is ambiguous. V lost 6 bases and J lost 5, with 15 bases in between. CDR3 length: 14 residues. Germline V lookup: CDR1 MNHEY, CDR2 SVGAGI. The CDR3 spells CASRPSFSVDTQYF. CDR3 bases: TGTGCCAGCAGGCCATCGTTCTCGGTAGATACGCAGTATTTT.

This chain connects TRBV21-1 to TRBJ2-3; TRBD2, as called in the table, went unchecked against the DNA. TRBV21-1 is shown as a pseudogene. There are 12 residues in the CDR3. CDR3 DNA: TGTGCCAGCAGCAAAATACGGGATACGCAGTATTTT. Residues: CASSKIRDTQYF.

The V call is TRBV24-1, the J call TRBJ2-2; 8 bases map to TRBD2. V shed 8 bases and J 1 base; nucleotides not matched to a gene: 8. CDR3 length equals 16 residues. Germline CDR1 KGHDR, CDR2 SFDVKD. Written as DNA, the CDR3 is TGTGCCACCAACCAAGGACTAGCTGGGAACACCGGGGAGCTGTTTTTT. Residues: CATNQGLAGNTGELFF.

The rearrangement links TRBV4-2 to TRBJ1-5, with unresolved D. Between the trimmed V and J ends, which lost 2 bases and 7 bases, there was a span of 12 bases. This CDR3 comprises 14 residues. The germline gives CDR1 LGHNA, CDR2 YNFKEQ. CDR3: CASSQSEGGQPQHF. The CDR3 DNA reads as TGTGCCAGCAGCCAAAGTGAAGGCGGCCAGCCCCAGCATTTT.

The chain couples TRBV9 to TRBJ2-2, with TRBD2 matching 7 bases. Per germline, CDR1 SGDLS and CDR2 YYNGEE. This CDR3 is built from 15 residues. Trimming cost V 2 bases and J 5 bases; bases outside gene matches: 6. Here the CDR3 DNA reads TGTGCCAGCAGCGTCGTAGCGGGCCAAACCGGGGAGCTGTTTTTT. It codes for CASSVVAGQTGELFF.

CDR3 loop: CASSISGNEKLFF. The CDR3 coding sequence is TGTGCCAGTAGTATAAGCGGTAATGAAAAACTGTTTTTT. The chain couples TRBV19 to TRBJ1-4; D is unclear. This CDR3 has 13 amino acids. Trimming removed 2 bases from V and 4 bases from J, with 5 bases in between. Germline V gene sequence: CDR1 LNHDA, CDR2 SQIVND (reference sequence).

The chain uses TRBV11-2 and TRBJ2-2; TRBD1 matches 8 bases. The CDR3 extends over 15 amino acids. Germline lookup yields CDR1 SGHAT and CDR2 FQNNGV. Trimming removed 5 bases from V and 7 bases from J; junction bases left unmatched: 9. The CDR3 is CASSTRTGLDGELFF. CDR3 DNA: TGTGCCAGCAGCACCCGGACAGGGTTGGACGGGGAGCTGTTTTTT.

V is TRBV10-3 and J is TRBJ1-1; the match to TRBD1 covers 7 bases. Germline-derived CDR1 and CDR2 are ENHRY and SYGVKD. The V and J ends lost 7 bases and 0 bases, in that order; junction bases with no gene match: 5. The CDR3 totals 14 residues. The CDR3 coding sequence is TGTGCCATCAATCCGACAGGGCTGAACACTGAAGCTTTCTTT. This codes for CAINPTGLNTEAFF.